The clone carrying this T cell receptor beta chain was observed a handful of times. Libraries were prepared by immunoSEQ multiplex PCR; TCRdb keeps only in-frame clonotypes and omits some of them. The sample includes some 400,000 clones, more than 65% seen only once; the top ten take over 0.95%. The sample originates from a study of blood T cell repertoires in COVID-19. CDR3 length: 14 residues. V shed 4 bases and J shed 7 bases, with 16 bases lying between them. Looked up from germline, CDR1 is LGHDT and CDR2 is YNNKEL (reference sequence). The material sequenced was peripheral blood. The chain is built from TRBV3-1 (or the pseudogene TRBV3-2) and TRBJ2-5; weak D call: TRBD1 (5 bases). This TCR came from a human donor with acute or convalescent COVID-19. The donor label of this sample is uncertain. CDR3 coding DNA: TGTGCCAGCAGCCTAGGACATTCTTCAGGGACCCAGTACTTC. Protein: CASSLGHSSGTQYF.